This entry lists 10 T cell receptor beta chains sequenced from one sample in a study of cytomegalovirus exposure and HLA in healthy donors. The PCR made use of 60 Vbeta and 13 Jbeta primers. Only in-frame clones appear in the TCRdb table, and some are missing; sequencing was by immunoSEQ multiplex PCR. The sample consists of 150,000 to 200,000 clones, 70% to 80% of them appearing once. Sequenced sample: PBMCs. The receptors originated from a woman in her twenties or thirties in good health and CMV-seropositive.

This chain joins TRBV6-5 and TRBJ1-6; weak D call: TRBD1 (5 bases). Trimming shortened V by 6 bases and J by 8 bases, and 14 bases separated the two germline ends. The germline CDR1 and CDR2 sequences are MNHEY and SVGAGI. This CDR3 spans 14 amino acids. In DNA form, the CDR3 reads TGTGCCAGCAGACTCATGGGGCACGATTCACCCCTCCACTTT. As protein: CASRLMGHDSPLHF.

The DNA of the CDR3 is TGTGCCATCAGTGATATAGGGACAGGGTTGGACGAGCCCCAGCATTTT. Translated, it gives CAISDIGTGLDEPQHF. The genes are TRBV10-3 and TRBJ1-5; 9 nucleotides align to TRBD1. This CDR3 has 16 residues. V lost 3 bases, J lost 8 bases, and 11 bases stayed unmatched. The germline V gene has CDR1 ENHRY and CDR2 SYGVKD.

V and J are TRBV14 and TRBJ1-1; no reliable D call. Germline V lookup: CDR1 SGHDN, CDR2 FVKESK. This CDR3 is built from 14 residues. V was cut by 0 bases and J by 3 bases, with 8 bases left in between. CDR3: CASSQDRGYTEAFF. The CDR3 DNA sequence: TGTGCCAGCAGCCAAGATCGCGGGTACACTGAAGCTTTCTTT.

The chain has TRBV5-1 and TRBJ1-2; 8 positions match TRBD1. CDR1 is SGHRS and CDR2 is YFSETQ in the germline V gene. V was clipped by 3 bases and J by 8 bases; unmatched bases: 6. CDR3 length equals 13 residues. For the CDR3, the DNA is TGCGCCAGCAGCTCGGACAGGGCTGGCGGCTACACCTTC. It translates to CASSSDRAGGYTF. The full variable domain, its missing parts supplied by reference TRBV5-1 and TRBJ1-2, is KAGVTQTPRYLIKTRGQQVTLSCSPISGHRSVSWYQQTPGQGLQFLFEYFSETQRNKGNFPGRFSGRQFSNSRSEMNVSTLELGDSALYLCASSSDRAGGYTFGSGTRLTVV.

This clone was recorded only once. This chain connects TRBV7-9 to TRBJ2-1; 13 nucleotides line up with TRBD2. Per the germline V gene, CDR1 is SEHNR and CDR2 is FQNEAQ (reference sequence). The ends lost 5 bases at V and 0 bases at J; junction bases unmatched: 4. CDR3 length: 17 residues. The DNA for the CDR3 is TGTGCCAGCAGCCCCCGGACTAGCGGGAGCTCCTACAATGAGCAGTTCTTC. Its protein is CASSPRTSGSSYNEQFF. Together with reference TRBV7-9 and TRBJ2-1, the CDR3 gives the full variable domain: DTGVSQNPRHKITKRGQNVTFRCDPISEHNRLYWYRQTLGQGPEFLTYFQNEAQLEKSRLLSDRFSAERPKGSFSTLEIQRTEQGDSAMYLCASSPRTSGSSYNEQFFGPGTRLTVL.

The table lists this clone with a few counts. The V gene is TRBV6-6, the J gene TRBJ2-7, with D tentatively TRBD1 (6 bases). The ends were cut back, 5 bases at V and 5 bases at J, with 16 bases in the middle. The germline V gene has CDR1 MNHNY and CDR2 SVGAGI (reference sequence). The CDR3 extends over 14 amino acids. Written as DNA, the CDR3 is TGTGCCAGCAGTCTGTCAGGGGAAAGTGACGAGCAGTACTTC. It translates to CASSLSGESDEQYF.

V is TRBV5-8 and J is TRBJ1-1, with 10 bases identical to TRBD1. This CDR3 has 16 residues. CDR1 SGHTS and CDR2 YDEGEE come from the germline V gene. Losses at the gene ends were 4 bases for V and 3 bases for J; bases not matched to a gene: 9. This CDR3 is CASSARPGTGDTEAFF. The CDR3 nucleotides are TGTGCCAGCAGCGCCCGCCCCGGGACAGGGGACACTGAAGCTTTCTTT.

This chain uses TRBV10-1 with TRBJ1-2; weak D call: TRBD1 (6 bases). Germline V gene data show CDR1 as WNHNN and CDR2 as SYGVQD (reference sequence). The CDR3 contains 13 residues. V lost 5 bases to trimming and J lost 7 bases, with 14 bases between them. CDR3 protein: CASSTGTVGGYTF. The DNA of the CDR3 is TGCGCCAGCAGTACAGGGACGGTCGGTGGCTACACCTTC.

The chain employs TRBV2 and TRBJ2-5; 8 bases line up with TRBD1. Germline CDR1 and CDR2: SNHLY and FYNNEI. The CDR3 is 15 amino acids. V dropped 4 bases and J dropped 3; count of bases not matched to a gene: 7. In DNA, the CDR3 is TGTGCCAGCAGTGGATTAACAGGGGGAGAAGAGACCCAGTACTTC. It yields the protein CASSGLTGGEETQYF.

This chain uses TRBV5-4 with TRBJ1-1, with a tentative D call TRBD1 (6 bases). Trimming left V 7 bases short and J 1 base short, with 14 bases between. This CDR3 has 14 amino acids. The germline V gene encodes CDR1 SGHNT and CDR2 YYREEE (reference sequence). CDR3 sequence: CASQSTGRNTEAFF. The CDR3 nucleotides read TGTGCCAGCCAGTCAACAGGGCGGAACACTGAAGCTTTCTTT.